The T cell receptor beta chain described here comes from a study of T-cell memory formation after mild COVID-19. Concerning this clonotype itself: Its antigen is currently unknown.

From the 5' RACE reads, TCRdb called clonotypes with MiXCR, one entry per CDR3 protein. The sample has some 450,000 distinct CDR3 sequences, about 20% seen once. Germline loops: CDR1 ENHRY, CDR2 SYGVKD. The germline V and J ends were trimmed by 4 bases and 4 bases, with 14 bases remaining between them. The CDR3 loop spans 14 amino acids. Notes on the study in general: Pre-infection memory showed some responding clones, and this suggested that cross-reactive memory joined.

The chain combines TRBV10-3 with TRBJ2-7; D is possibly TRBD1 (6 bases). The sample consisted of PBMCs or a T cell subset sorted from them (not recorded which). The source is a man aged 18 to 30 who had mild COVID-19 (a few samples of this study predate the infection). Cell type and time point are not known. DNA for the CDR3: TGTGCCATCAGTGGGCCGGGACAAAATTACGAGCAGTACTTC. Protein: CAISGPGQNYEQYF.